The 20 T cell receptor beta chains below all came from one sample that was sequenced in a study of blood T cell repertoires in COVID-19. TCRdb's table, derived via immunoSEQ multiplex PCR, lists solely in-frame clones and lacks some. The sample has 110,000 or so clones; more than 70% are singletons. Sequenced: peripheral blood. The receptors originated from a human donor in a cohort sampled during active COVID-19.

This chain joins TRBV6-6 and TRBJ2-7; the match to TRBD1 covers 9 bases. V was pared by 5 bases and J by 2 bases, with 4 bases of the junction left unmatched. The CDR3 totals 14 residues. CDR1 and CDR2 (germline): MNHNY, SVGAGI (reference sequence). Written as DNA, the CDR3 is TGTGCCAGCAGTACGGGACAGGGCACCTACGAGCAGTACTTC. This sequence encodes CASSTGQGTYEQYF.

The CDR3 sequence: CASSLDRGPYEQYF. The DNA of the CDR3 is TGTGCCAGCAGCCTCGACAGGGGGCCCTACGAGCAGTACTTC. The V call is TRBV4-2, the J call TRBJ2-7, with 10 bases lining up with TRBD1. This CDR3 is 14 amino acids long. V lost 4 bases to trimming and J lost 2 bases; unmatched junction nucleotides: 2. Germline lookup yields CDR1 LGHNA and CDR2 YNFKEQ.

V gene TRBV5-1 combines with J gene TRBJ1-6, with D unclear. V was clipped by 1 base and J by 10 bases, with 12 bases between them. The CDR3 runs 14 residues. The germline CDR1 and CDR2 sequences are SGHRS and YFSETQ. CDR3 in DNA: TGCGCCAGCAGCTTGTGGGGAGGAGGATCACCCCTCCACTTT. Amino acid sequence: CASSLWGGGSPLHF.

The genes are TRBV6-5 and TRBJ2-7, with D tentatively TRBD2 (6 bases). The CDR3 has 13 amino acids. V was cut by 5 bases and J by 3 bases, with 11 bases left in between. Germline loops: CDR1 MNHEY, CDR2 SVGAGI. DNA of the CDR3: TGTGCCAGCAGTCTGGGACTCCTCTACGAGCAGTACTTC. Residues: CASSLGLLYEQYF.

The chain employs TRBV30 and TRBJ2-2; 9 bases are a match to TRBD2. The germline V gene encodes CDR1 GTSNPN and CDR2 SVGIG (reference sequence). Germline trimming cut 6 bases from V and 8 bases from J; bases unmatched to any gene: 7. This CDR3 region has 13 residues. This chain's CDR3 is CACISGGRGELFF. In DNA form, the CDR3 reads TGTGCCTGCATTAGCGGGGGCAGGGGGGAGCTGTTTTTT. Combining the CDR3 with reference TRBV30 and TRBJ2-2 gives the whole variable domain SQTIHQWPATLVQPVGSPLSLECTVEGTSNPNLYWYRQAAGRGLQLLFYSVGIGQISSEVPQNLSASRPQDRQFILSSKKLLLSDSGFYLCACISGGRGELFFGEGSRLTVL.

This clone was observed a single time. The chain joins TRBV9 to TRBJ1-5, with 8 bases matching TRBD1. Germline lookup yields CDR1 SGDLS and CDR2 YYNGEE. V lost 3 bases to trimming and J lost 1 base; unmatched junction nucleotides: 3. CDR3 length equals 15 residues. The CDR3 spells CASSGGQASNQPQHF. The CDR3 nucleotides read TGTGCCAGCAGCGGGGGACAGGCCAGCAATCAGCCCCAGCATTTT.

The chain uses TRBV20-1 and TRBJ1-2; TRBD1 matches at 7 bases. The germline CDR1 and CDR2 sequences are DFQATT and SNEGSKA (reference sequence). This CDR3 comprises 12 residues. Trimming removed 3 bases from V and 8 bases from J; junction bases left unmatched: 6. This CDR3 is CSASGQAFGYTF. CDR3 DNA: TGCAGTGCTAGTGGACAGGCGTTCGGCTACACCTTC.

This clone was detected only a few times. Distinct nucleotide sequences in the sample also encode this CDR3. The genes are TRBV5-4 and TRBJ2-7; no clear D. V was shortened by 3 bases and J by 3 bases, with 4 bases between the two germline ends. Germline-derived CDR1 and CDR2 are SGHNT and YYREEE (reference sequence). The CDR3 length is 11 residues. CDR3 sequence reads: CASSSLYEQYF. CDR3 in DNA: TGTGCCAGCAGCTCTCTCTACGAGCAGTACTTC.

Only a few counts were recorded for this clone. The chain carries TRBV30 and TRBJ2-7; 9 nucleotides align to TRBD2. The CDR3 spans 12 residues. CDR1 and CDR2 (germline): GTSNPN, SVGIG (reference sequence). CDR3 sequence reads: CAQGLAPYEQYF. As DNA, the CDR3 is TGTGCTCAGGGACTAGCCCCTTACGAGCAGTACTTC. Complete variable domain (other parts from reference TRBV30 and TRBJ2-7): SQTIHQWPATLVQPVGSPLSLECTVEGTSNPNLYWYRQAAGRGLQLLFYSVGIGQISSEVPQNLSASRPQDRQFILSSKKLLLSDSGFYLCAQGLAPYEQYFGPGTRLTVT.

The chain links TRBV19 to TRBJ2-6; 8 bases align to TRBD2. There are 18 residues in the CDR3. V was pared by 4 bases and J by 1 base, with 9 bases of the junction left unmatched. The germline V gene encodes CDR1 LNHDA and CDR2 SQIVND (reference sequence). CDR3 amino acids: CASSRSSGDPSGANVLTF. The CDR3 region has the DNA TGTGCCAGTAGTAGAAGTAGCGGGGACCCTTCTGGGGCCAACGTCCTGACTTTC.

This clone was seen once. This chain uses TRBV30 with TRBJ1-2; tentative D call: TRBD1 (6 bases). From germline, CDR1 is GTSNPN and CDR2 SVGIG (reference sequence). The CDR3 runs 12 residues. The V and J ends lost 5 bases and 0 bases respectively, with 7 bases between them. The CDR3: CAWGQTNYGYTF. DNA of the CDR3: TGTGCCTGGGGACAGACTAACTATGGCTACACCTTC.

V is TRBV2 and J is TRBJ2-7, with D perhaps TRBD1 (6 bases). The CDR3 has 15 amino acids. From germline, CDR1 is SNHLY and CDR2 FYNNEI. The germline V and J ends were trimmed by 3 bases and 1 base, with 13 bases remaining between them. The chain's CDR3 is CASSDGTGKSYEQYF. The CDR3 DNA sequence: TGTGCCAGCAGTGACGGAACAGGGAAATCCTACGAGCAGTACTTC. Combining the CDR3 with reference TRBV2 and TRBJ2-7 gives the whole variable domain EPEVTQTPSHQVTQMGQEVILRCVPISNHLYFYWYRQILGQKVEFLVSFYNNEISEKSEIFDDQFSVERPDGSNFTLKIRSTKLEDSAMYFCASSDGTGKSYEQYFGPGTRLTVT.

This chain uses TRBV5-1 with TRBJ2-2; 13 bases are shared with TRBD2. V trimming: 3 bases; J trimming: 7 bases; junction bases outside the gene matches: 6. CDR1 and CDR2 (germline): SGHRS, YFSETQ. The CDR3 covers 16 residues. Here the CDR3 reads CASSWGTSGNIGELFF. CDR3 nucleotide sequence: TGCGCCAGCAGCTGGGGGACTAGCGGGAATATCGGGGAGCTGTTTTTT.

The CDR3 nucleotides read TGCGCCAGCAGCTTGACTAGCGGCGGAAATGAGCAGTTCTTC. Translating gives CASSLTSGGNEQFF. The V and J genes are TRBV5-1 and TRBJ2-1, with 8 bases matching TRBD2. CDR1 is SGHRS and CDR2 is YFSETQ in the germline V gene. V trimming: 1 base; J trimming: 7 bases; junction bases outside the gene matches: 4. The CDR3 is 14 amino acids.

This clone has just one count. The rearrangement links TRBV7-2 to TRBJ2-7, with a possible D match to TRBD1 (6 bases). CDR3 length: 13 amino acids. Germline V gene data show CDR1 as SGHTA and CDR2 as FQGNSA. V was clipped by 4 bases and J by 4 bases, with 11 bases between them. This CDR3 reads CASSSSTGYEQYF. CDR3 DNA sequence: TGTGCCAGCAGCTCCTCCACAGGGTACGAGCAGTACTTC.

The chain has TRBV14 and TRBJ1-4, with 7 bases matching TRBD1. The CDR3 is 14 residues long. V dropped 2 bases and J dropped 7; count of bases not matched to a gene: 4. Germline loops: CDR1 SGHDN, CDR2 FVKESK. The CDR3 DNA follows: TGTGCCAGCAGCCAAAGGCAGGGGGTTGAAAAACTGTTTTTT. This gives the protein CASSQRQGVEKLFF.

The chain is built from TRBV6-6 and TRBJ2-4; TRBD1 matches 10 bases. Germline CDR1 reads MNHNY; CDR2 reads SVGAGI (reference sequence). V shed 8 bases, J shed 9 bases, and the junction held 13 bases outside the gene matches. The CDR3 runs to 15 residues. The CDR3 reads CASWGWTGGKPIQYF. CDR3 coding DNA: TGTGCCAGCTGGGGATGGACAGGGGGGAAACCCATTCAGTACTTC.

This clone was counted once. The chain carries TRBV13 and TRBJ2-7; 10 bases fit TRBD1. The CDR3 has 14 amino acids. V was pared by 4 bases and J by 6 bases, with 6 bases of the junction left unmatched. The germline V gene encodes CDR1 PRHDT and CDR2 FYEKMQ (reference sequence). CDR3 region: CASSYGTGVSEQYF. The CDR3 nucleotides read TGTGCCAGCAGCTACGGGACAGGGGTAAGCGAGCAGTACTTC.

This sequence joins TRBV7-3 and TRBJ1-2; TRBD1 agrees at 8 bases. The CDR3 consists of 13 residues. CDR1 SGHTA and CDR2 FQGTGA come from the germline V gene. With 4 bases clipped from V and 8 bases from J, the junction kept 6 bases outside the gene matches. The chain's CDR3 is CASSSPDRVGYTF. The CDR3 region has the DNA TGTGCCAGCAGCTCTCCGGACAGGGTCGGCTACACCTTC.

This chain links TRBV4-1 with TRBJ1-4, with D uncertain. This CDR3 has 15 amino acids. V dropped 5 bases and J dropped 0 bases, with 10 bases sitting between them. Germline V gene lookup returns CDR1 MGHRA and CDR2 YSYEKL. Here the CDR3 reads CASSALMATNEKLFF. CDR3 nucleotides: TGCGCCAGCAGCGCACTGATGGCAACTAATGAAAAACTGTTTTTT.